A selection of T cell receptor beta chains follows, all from one sample in a study of regulatory T cells in long-lasting Graves disease. A single record per CDR3 protein comes from TCRdb applying MiXCR to the multiplex PCR reads. The data contain some 370,000 distinct CDR3 sequences, about 23% of them seen just once; the ten biggest clones take up around 30%. The sequencing here drew on peripheral blood mononuclear cells (PBMCs), taken when the disease was refractory, from a patient treated with antithyroid drugs. All receptors come from a woman aged 40 to 50 with Graves disease. Each CDR3 is given with its conserved first and last residue. D genes are given only for firm matches. Expanded clones are given a class, and other clones once, few, many or no size at all.

many	TRBV24-1	TRBJ2-7	.	TGTGCCACCAGTGCCATGGGACTGGAGCAGTACTTC	CATSAMGLEQYF
many	TRBV5-1	TRBJ1-2	.	TGCGCCAGCAGCTTGAAGGGGGAAGGTGGCTACACCTTC	CASSLKGEGGYTF
.	TRBV20-1	TRBJ2-6	TRBD1	TGCAGTGCTAGTTCGGGGACAGCGTTGCTCTCTGGGGCCAACGTCCTGGCTTTC	CSASSGTALLSGANVLAF
.	TRBV6-1	TRBJ2-5	.	TGTGCCAGCAGAAAGTGGACTTTC	CASRKWTF
many	TRBV28	TRBJ1-4	.	TGTGCCAGCAGTCACAGGGATGCAACTAATGAAAAACTGTTTTTT	CASSHRDATNEKLFF
.	TRBV6-5	TRBJ1-1	.	TGTGCCAGCAGTTACGGCAGCCGGAACACTGAAGCTTTCTTT	CASSYGSRNTEAFF
medium-sized	TRBV28	TRBJ1-2	.	TGTGCCAGCAGTTCCGTAGACTATGGCTACACCTTC	CASSSVDYGYTF
many	TRBV6-5	TRBJ1-5	.	TGTGCCAGCAGTTACTCGGGGGGGAGCAATCAGCCCCAGCATTTT	CASSYSGGSNQPQHF
many	TRBV13	TRBJ1-1	.	TGTGCCAGCAGCTTAGTGGGGGGAAGAACTGAAGCTTTCTTT	CASSLVGGRTEAFF
.	TRBV4-2	TRBJ2-5	.	TGTGCCAGCAGCCAACGGGTTGAGGAGACCCAGTACTTC	CASSQRVEETQYF
.	TRBV10-2	TRBJ1-1	.	TGCGCCAGCTCGGATGACACTGAAGCTTTCTTT	CASSDDTEAFF
.	TRBV10-3	TRBJ1-1	.	TGTGCCATCAGCCGGACAGACTACACTGAAGCTTTCTTT	CAISRTDYTEAFF
.	TRBV2	TRBJ1-5	.	TGTGCCAGCAAGGCGGGATACGGCGGGGGCAATCAGCCCCAGCATTTT	CASKAGYGGGNQPQHF
many	TRBV11-2	TRBJ2-5	TRBD1	TGTGCCAGCAGCAGGGGGCAAGGAGAGACCCAGTACTTC	CASSRGQGETQYF
many	TRBV28	TRBJ2-7	.	TGTGCCAGCAGCCCCGGAGCCTATTTGCTGAACTCCTACGAGCAGTACTTC	CASSPGAYLLNSYEQYF
.	TRBV29-1	TRBJ2-3	.	TGCAGCGTTGCTTTGACAGTTACTAGCACAGATACGCAGTATTTT	CSVALTVTSTDTQYF
.	TRBV20-1	TRBJ2-5	.	TGCAGTGCTAGGATCGGCGCCAGCCAGGGGACCCAGTACTTC	CSARIGASQGTQYF
many	TRBV2	TRBJ2-5	.	TGTGCCAGCAGTGAAGCGGCCATAAGTCAGACCCAGTACTTC	CASSEAAISQTQYF
.	TRBV7-2	TRBJ2-7	.	TGTGCCAGCAGCTATACAGGGTCGAGCTCCTACGAGCAGTACTTC	CASSYTGSSSYEQYF
.	TRBV7-8	TRBJ1-1	.	TGTGCCAGCAGCTTAGAAGTAGGTTTGAGGAACACTGAAGCTTTCTTT	CASSLEVGLRNTEAFF
many	TRBV12-3/TRBV12-4	TRBJ2-4	TRBD1	TGTGCCAGCAGTTTAAGGGGGCTAGCCAAAAACATTCAGTACTTC	CASSLRGLAKNIQYF
few	TRBV20-1	TRBJ1-1	.	TGCAGTGCTAGGGTCGGCGGGGCCCCTAAGCGAACTGAAGCTTTCTTT	CSARVGGAPKRTEAFF
few	TRBV28	TRBJ1-1	TRBD1	TGTGCCAGCAAACAGGGGTACAACACTGAAGCTTTCTTT	CASKQGYNTEAFF
few	TRBV7-9	TRBJ2-5	.	TGTGCCAGCAGCTCCCCCTCTAGCGCCCACCTCCAAGAGACCCAGTACTTC	CASSSPSSAHLQETQYF
.	TRBV7-6	TRBJ2-5	.	TGTGCCAGCAGCTTAACGGGGGTATTGGCCCAGTACTTC	CASSLTGVLAQYF
.	TRBV29-1	TRBJ2-7	TRBD1	TGCAGCGTTGAGTCGGGACAGGGGCCCCTCGAGCAGTACTTC	CSVESGQGPLEQYF
few	TRBV28	TRBJ2-3	.	TGTGCCAGCAACAGGGCCACAGATACGCAGTATTTT	CASNRATDTQYF
few	TRBV2	TRBJ2-1	.	TGTGCCAGCAAGTACAATGAGCAGTTCTTC	CASKYNEQFF
many	TRBV20-1	TRBJ1-2	TRBD1	TGCAGTGCTAGAGAACAGGGGTTGGACTATGGCTACACCTTC	CSAREQGLDYGYTF
once	TRBV27	TRBJ2-5	.	TGTGCCAGCAGTTTATTTCGCCACGAGACCCAGTACTTC	CASSLFRHETQYF
many	TRBV20-1	TRBJ2-7	TRBD2	TGCAGTGCTAGAGATTTCGGGACTAGCGTCTACGAGCAGTACTTC	CSARDFGTSVYEQYF
.	TRBV27	TRBJ1-2	.	TGTGCCAGCAGTTTTGAGGGCAGCAGCTATGGCTACACCTTC	CASSFEGSSYGYTF
few	TRBV3-1	TRBJ1-5	.	TGTGCCAGCAGCCAAGATCTACTCAATCAGCCCCAGCATTTT	CASSQDLLNQPQHF
many	TRBV12-3/TRBV12-4	TRBJ1-6	.	TGTGCCAGCAGTTTCTCCAGTGGTTCACCCCTCCACTTT	CASSFSSGSPLHF
few	TRBV5-1	TRBJ2-4	TRBD1	TGCGCCAGCAGCTACCGACAGGGGCTAGCCAAAAACATTCAGTACTTC	CASSYRQGLAKNIQYF
.	TRBV14	TRBJ2-7	.	TGTGCCAGCGGCCTCGGGTGGGAGCAGTACTTC	CASGLGWEQYF
.	TRBV7-8	TRBJ1-1	.	TGTGCCAGCAGCGAGCTACAGGGAACGTTGGAGGTGCGCGAAGCTTTCTTT	CASSELQGTLEVREAFF
.	TRBV6-2/TRBV6-3	TRBJ2-4	.	TGTGCCAGCAAGCGCCCGTTGGAGGGCATTCAGTACTTC	CASKRPLEGIQYF
.	TRBV11-2	TRBJ2-1	TRBD1	TGTGCCAGCAGCTCCGCGGGACAGGGTCCCTACAATGAGCAGTTCTTC	CASSSAGQGPYNEQFF
.	TRBV12-3/TRBV12-4	TRBJ2-3	TRBD1	TGTGCCAGCAGTCGGGACAGCCCGACGGATACGCAGTATTTT	CASSRDSPTDTQYF
many	TRBV6-1	TRBJ2-7	.	TGTGCCAGCAGTGAACCGACAGCGCCTATCTACGAGCAGTACTTC	CASSEPTAPIYEQYF
.	TRBV3-1	TRBJ1-4	TRBD1	TGTGCCAGCAGAGCCGGGACAGGGGCTAATGAAAAACTGTTTTTT	CASRAGTGANEKLFF
many	TRBV30	TRBJ1-4	.	TGTGCCTCAATCGACAGGAGGTGGCCTAATGAAAAACTGTTTTTT	CASIDRRWPNEKLFF
few	TRBV12-3/TRBV12-4	TRBJ2-4	.	TGTGCCAGCAGTTTAGTTGCCCGACCTTTAGCCAAAAACATTCAGTACTTC	CASSLVARPLAKNIQYF
.	TRBV20-1	TRBJ2-5	.	TGCAGTGCTAGAGATAGAGGGGAACAAGAGACCCAGTACTTC	CSARDRGEQETQYF
many	TRBV12-3/TRBV12-4	TRBJ2-1	TRBD2	TGTGCCAGCAGTTTCGGGGGGAATGAGCAGTTCTTC	CASSFGGNEQFF
many	TRBV28	TRBJ2-3	.	TGTGCCAGCAGTTTAAAGGGAGGTTACACAGATACGCAGTATTTT	CASSLKGGYTDTQYF
many	TRBV9	TRBJ2-7	.	TGTGCCAGCAGCCCAGGAGGAGTCTACGAGCAGTACTTC	CASSPGGVYEQYF
.	TRBV6-2/TRBV6-3	TRBJ2-6	TRBD1	TGTGCCAGCAGCATGACAGGGTCTGGGGCCAACGTCCTGACTTTC	CASSMTGSGANVLTF
many	TRBV10-3	TRBJ1-2	.	TGTGCCATCAGACCCCCGGGACAAGGCTATGGCTACACCTTC	CAIRPPGQGYGYTF
.	TRBV11-2	TRBJ2-3	.	TGTGCCAGCAGCTCCTTGGGCGGGAGCACAGATACGCAGTATTTT	CASSSLGGSTDTQYF
few	TRBV7-9	TRBJ2-5	.	TGTGCCAGCAGACAGCTTCAAGAGACCCAGTACTTC	CASRQLQETQYF
many	TRBV7-3	TRBJ2-5	TRBD1	TGTGCCAGCAGCTTAAAGGGGGCGGGTGGAGAGACCCAGTACTTC	CASSLKGAGGETQYF
many	TRBV11-2	TRBJ2-4	.	TGTGCCAGCAGCCTAAGCTCTCTAGCCAAAAACATTCAGTACTTC	CASSLSSLAKNIQYF
.	TRBV5-6	TRBJ1-2	.	TGTGCCAGCAGCTGGACGGAAAGCTATGGCTACACCTTC	CASSWTESYGYTF